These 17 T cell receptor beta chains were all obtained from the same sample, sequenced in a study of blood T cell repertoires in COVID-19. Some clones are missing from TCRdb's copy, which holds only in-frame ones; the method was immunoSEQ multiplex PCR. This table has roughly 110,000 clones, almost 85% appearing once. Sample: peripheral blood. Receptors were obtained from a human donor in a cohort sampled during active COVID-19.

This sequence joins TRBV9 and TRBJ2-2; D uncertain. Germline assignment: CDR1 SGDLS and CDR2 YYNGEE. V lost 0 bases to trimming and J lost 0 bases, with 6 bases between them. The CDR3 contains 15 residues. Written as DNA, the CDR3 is TGTGCCAGCAGCGTAGGCAGTGCGAACACCGGGGAGCTGTTTTTT. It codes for CASSVGSANTGELFF.

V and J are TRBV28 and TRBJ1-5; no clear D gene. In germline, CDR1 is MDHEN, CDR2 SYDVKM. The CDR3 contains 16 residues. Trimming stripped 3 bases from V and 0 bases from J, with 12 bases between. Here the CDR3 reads CASSFESPYSNQPQHF. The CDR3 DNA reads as TGTGCCAGCAGTTTTGAGTCACCTTATAGCAATCAGCCCCAGCATTTT.

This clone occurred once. DNA for the CDR3: TGTGCCAGCAGTGACTCGAATGGACAGCTGAACACTGAAGCTTTCTTT. Protein product: CASSDSNGQLNTEAFF. The V and J genes are TRBV6-4 and TRBJ1-1; D may be TRBD1 (6 bases). With 0 bases removed from V and 0 bases from J, the gap between germline ends came to 11 bases. There are 16 residues in the CDR3. In germline, CDR1 is MRHNA, CDR2 SNTAGT.

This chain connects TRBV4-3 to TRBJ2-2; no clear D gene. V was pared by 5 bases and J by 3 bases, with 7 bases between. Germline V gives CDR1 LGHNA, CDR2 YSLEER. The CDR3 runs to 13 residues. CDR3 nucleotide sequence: TGCGCCAGCAGCTACGGTGACACCGGGGAGCTGTTTTTT. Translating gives CASSYGDTGELFF.

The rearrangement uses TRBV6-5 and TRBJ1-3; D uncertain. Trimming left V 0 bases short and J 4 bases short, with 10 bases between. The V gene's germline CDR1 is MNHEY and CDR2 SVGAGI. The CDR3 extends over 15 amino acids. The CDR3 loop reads CASSYSQILGNTIYF. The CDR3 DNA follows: TGTGCCAGCAGTTACTCGCAGATCTTGGGAAACACCATATATTTT.

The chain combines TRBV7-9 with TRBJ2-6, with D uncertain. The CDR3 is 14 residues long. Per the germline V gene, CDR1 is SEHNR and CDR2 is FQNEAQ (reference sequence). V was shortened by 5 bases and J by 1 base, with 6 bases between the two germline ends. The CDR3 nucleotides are TGTGCCAGCAGCCCCGGGTCTGGGGCCAACGTCCTGACTTTC. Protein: CASSPGSGANVLTF. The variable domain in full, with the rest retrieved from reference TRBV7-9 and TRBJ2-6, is DTGVSQNPRHKITKRGQNVTFRCDPISEHNRLYWYRQTLGQGPEFLTYFQNEAQLEKSRLLSDRFSAERPKGSFSTLEIQRTEQGDSAMYLCASSPGSGANVLTFGAGSRLTVL.

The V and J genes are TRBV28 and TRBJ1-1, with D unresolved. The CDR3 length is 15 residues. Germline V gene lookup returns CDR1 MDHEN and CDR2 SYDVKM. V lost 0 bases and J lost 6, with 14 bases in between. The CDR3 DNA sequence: TGTGCCAGCAGTTTATGGGTAGGGAGTAGGTCTGAAGCTTTCTTT. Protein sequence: CASSLWVGSRSEAFF.

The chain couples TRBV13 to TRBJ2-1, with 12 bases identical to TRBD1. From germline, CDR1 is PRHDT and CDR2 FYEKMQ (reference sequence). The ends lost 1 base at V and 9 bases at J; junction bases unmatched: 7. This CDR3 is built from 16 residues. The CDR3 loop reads CASSLVSGQGAVEQFF. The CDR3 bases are TGTGCCAGCAGCTTAGTTTCGGGACAGGGGGCTGTTGAGCAGTTCTTC.

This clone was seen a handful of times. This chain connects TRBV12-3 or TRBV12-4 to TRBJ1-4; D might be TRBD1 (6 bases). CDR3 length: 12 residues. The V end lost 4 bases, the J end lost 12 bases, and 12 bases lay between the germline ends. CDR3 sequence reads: CASSSLDRQLFF. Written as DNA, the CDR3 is TGTGCCAGCAGTTCCCTGGACAGACAACTGTTTTTT.

The CDR3 here is CASSLGRGSFTDTQYF. CDR3 nucleotides: TGTGCCAGCAGCTTAGGGCGGGGCAGCTTCACAGATACGCAGTATTTT. This chain connects TRBV11-1 to TRBJ2-3, with D maybe TRBD2 (6 bases). Per germline, CDR1 SGHAT and CDR2 FQDESV (reference sequence). The CDR3 is 16 amino acids. With 1 base removed from V and 2 bases from J, the gap between germline ends came to 13 bases.

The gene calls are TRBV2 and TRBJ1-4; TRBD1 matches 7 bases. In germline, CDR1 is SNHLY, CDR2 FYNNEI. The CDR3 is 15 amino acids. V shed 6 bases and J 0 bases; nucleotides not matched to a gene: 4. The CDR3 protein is CASSGTVATNEKLFF. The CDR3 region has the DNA TGTGCCAGCAGCGGGACAGTTGCAACTAATGAAAAACTGTTTTTT.

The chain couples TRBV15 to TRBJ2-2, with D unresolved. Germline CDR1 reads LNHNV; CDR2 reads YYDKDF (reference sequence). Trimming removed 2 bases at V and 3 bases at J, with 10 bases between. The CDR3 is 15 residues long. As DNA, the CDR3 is TGTGCCACCAGCAGACTGGGCACTTACACCGGGGAGCTGTTTTTT. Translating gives CATSRLGTYTGELFF.

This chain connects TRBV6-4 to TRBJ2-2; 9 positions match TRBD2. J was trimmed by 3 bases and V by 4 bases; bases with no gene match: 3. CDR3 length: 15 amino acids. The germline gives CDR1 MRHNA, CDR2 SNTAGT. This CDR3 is CASSVASGDTGELFF. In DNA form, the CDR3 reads TGTGCCAGCAGTGTGGCTAGCGGGGACACCGGGGAGCTGTTTTTT.

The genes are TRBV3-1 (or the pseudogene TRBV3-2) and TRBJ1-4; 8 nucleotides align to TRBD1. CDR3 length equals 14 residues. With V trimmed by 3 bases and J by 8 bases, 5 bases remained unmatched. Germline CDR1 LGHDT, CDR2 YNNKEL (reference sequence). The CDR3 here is CASSQQGAGEKLFF. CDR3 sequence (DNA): TGTGCCAGCAGCCAGCAGGGGGCTGGGGAAAAACTGTTTTTT.

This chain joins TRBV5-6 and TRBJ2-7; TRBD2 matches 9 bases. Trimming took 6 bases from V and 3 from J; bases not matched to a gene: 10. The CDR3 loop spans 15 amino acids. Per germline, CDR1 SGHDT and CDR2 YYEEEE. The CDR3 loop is CASILRGTSSYEQYF. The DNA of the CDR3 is TGTGCCAGCATCCTGAGGGGGACTAGCAGCTACGAGCAGTACTTC. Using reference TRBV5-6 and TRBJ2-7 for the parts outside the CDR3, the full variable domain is DAGVTQSPTHLIKTRGQQVTLRCSPKSGHDTVSWYQQALGQGPQFIFQYYEEEERQRGNFPDRFSGHQFPNYSSELNVNALLLGDSALYLCASILRGTSSYEQYFGPGTRLTVT.

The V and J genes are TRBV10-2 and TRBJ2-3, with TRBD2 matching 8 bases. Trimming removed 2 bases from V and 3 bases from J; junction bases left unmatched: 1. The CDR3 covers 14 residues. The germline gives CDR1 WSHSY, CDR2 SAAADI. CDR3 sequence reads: CASSEGLATDTQYF. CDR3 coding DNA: TGCGCCAGCAGTGAGGGACTAGCTACAGATACGCAGTATTTT.

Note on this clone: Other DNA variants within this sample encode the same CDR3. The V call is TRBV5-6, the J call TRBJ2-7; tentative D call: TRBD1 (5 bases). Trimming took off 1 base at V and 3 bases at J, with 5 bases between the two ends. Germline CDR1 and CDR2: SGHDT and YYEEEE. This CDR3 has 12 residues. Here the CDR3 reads CASSLRGYEQYV. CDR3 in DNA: TGTGCCAGCAGCTTGAGGGGCTACGAGCAGTACGTC.